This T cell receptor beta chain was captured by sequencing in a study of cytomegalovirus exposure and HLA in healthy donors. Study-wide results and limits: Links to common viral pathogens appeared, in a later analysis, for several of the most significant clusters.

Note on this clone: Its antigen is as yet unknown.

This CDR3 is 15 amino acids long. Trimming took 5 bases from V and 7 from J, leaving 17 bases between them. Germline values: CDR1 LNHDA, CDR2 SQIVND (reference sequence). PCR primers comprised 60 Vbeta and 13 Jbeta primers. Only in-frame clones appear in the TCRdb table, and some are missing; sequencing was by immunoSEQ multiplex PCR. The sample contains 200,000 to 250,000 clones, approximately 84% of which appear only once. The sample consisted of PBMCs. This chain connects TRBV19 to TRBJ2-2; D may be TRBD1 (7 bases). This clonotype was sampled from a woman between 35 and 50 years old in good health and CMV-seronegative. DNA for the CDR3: TGTGCCAGTAGTGGAGGGGACAGCGGAGGCGGGGAGCTGTTTTTT. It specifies CASSGGDSGGGELFF.